This T cell receptor beta chain was sequenced during a study of cytomegalovirus exposure and HLA in healthy donors. Germline CDR1 reads MNHEY; CDR2 reads SVGAGI. V was cut by 8 bases and J by 4 bases, with 8 bases left in between. This CDR3 has 11 residues. The study, taken as a whole, reports: Most sequenced TCRs were rare (though some public TCRs occurred in many donors).

Comment on this clone: Its antigen is undetermined.

Repertoires were generated with immunoSEQ multiplex PCR, while TCRdb's copy carries only in-frame clones and drops some. The sample records 80,000 to 95,000 clones, approximately 94% being singletons. Material for sequencing was PBMCs. The chain uses TRBV6-5 and TRBJ2-5; the D gene is possibly TRBD2 (6 bases). This TCR was sampled from a woman in her 30s in good health and CMV-seropositive. The CDR3 DNA sequence: TGTGCCAGCGGGGGAGGAGAGACCCAGTACTTC. It yields the protein CASGGGETQYF.